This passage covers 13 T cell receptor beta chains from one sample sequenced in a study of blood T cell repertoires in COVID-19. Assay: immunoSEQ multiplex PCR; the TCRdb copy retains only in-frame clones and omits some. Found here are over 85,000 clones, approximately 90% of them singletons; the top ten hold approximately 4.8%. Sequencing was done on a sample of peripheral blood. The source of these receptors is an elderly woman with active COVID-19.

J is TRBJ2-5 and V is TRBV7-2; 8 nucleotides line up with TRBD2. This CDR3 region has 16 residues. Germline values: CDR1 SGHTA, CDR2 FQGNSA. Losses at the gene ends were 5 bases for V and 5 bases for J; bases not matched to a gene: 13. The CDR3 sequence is CASSVTREAGVETQYF. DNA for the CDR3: TGTGCCAGCAGCGTGACCCGGGAAGCGGGAGTGGAGACCCAGTACTTC.

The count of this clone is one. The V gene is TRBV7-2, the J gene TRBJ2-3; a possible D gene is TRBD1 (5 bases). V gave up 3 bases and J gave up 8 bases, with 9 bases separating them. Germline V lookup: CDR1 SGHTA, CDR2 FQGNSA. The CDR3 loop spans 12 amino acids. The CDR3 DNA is TGTGCCAGCAGCTTTCCTAGGGGTACGCAGTATTTT. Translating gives CASSFPRGTQYF. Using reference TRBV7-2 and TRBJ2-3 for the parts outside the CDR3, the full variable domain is GAGVSQSPSNKVTEKGKDVELRCDPISGHTALYWYRQSLGQGLEFLIYFQGNSAPDKSGLPSDRFSAERTGGSVSTLTIQRTQQEDSAVYLCASSFPRGTQYFGPGTRLTVL.

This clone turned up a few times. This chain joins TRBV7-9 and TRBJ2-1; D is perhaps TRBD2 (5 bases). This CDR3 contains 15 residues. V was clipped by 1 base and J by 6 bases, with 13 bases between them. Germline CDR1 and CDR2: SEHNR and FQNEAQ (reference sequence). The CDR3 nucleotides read TGTGCCAGCAGCTTAGTAGGGAGCTGGAGCAATGAGCAGTTCTTC. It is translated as CASSLVGSWSNEQFF.

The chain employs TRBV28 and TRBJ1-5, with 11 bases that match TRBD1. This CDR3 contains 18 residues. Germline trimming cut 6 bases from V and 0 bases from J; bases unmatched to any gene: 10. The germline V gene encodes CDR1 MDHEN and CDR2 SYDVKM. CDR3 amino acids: CASSRGGTGGYSNQPQHF. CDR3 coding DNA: TGTGCCAGCAGCCGGGGGGGGACAGGGGGATATAGCAATCAGCCCCAGCATTTT.

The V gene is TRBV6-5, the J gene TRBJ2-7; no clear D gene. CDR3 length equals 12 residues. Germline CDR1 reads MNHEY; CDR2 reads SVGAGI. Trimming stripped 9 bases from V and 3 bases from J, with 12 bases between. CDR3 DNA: TGTGCCAGTCAATCAGATATCTACGAGCAGTACTTC. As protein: CASQSDIYEQYF.

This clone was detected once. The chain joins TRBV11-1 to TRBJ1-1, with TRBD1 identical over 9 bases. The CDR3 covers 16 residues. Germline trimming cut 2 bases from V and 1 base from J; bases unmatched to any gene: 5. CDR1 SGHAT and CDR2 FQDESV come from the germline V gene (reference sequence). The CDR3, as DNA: TGTGCCAGCAGCTTAAGACAGGGGGTCGGGAACACTGAAGCTTTCTTT. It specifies CASSLRQGVGNTEAFF.

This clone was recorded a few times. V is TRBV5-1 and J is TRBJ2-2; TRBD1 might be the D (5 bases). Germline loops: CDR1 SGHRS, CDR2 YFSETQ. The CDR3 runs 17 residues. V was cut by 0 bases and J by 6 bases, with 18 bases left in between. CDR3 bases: TGCGCCAGCAGCTTGGGGCAGGGCACATCACCCGCCGGGGAGCTGTTTTTT. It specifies CASSLGQGTSPAGELFF.

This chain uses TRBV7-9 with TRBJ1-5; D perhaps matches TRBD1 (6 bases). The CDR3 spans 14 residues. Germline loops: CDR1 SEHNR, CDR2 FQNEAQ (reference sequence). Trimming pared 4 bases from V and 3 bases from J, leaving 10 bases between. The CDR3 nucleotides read TGTGCCAGCAGCTACACAGGGACCAATCAGCCCCAGCATTTT. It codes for CASSYTGTNQPQHF. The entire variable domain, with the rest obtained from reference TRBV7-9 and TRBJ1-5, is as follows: DTGVSQNPRHKITKRGQNVTFRCDPISEHNRLYWYRQTLGQGPEFLTYFQNEAQLEKSRLLSDRFSAERPKGSFSTLEIQRTEQGDSAMYLCASSYTGTNQPQHFGDGTRLSIL.

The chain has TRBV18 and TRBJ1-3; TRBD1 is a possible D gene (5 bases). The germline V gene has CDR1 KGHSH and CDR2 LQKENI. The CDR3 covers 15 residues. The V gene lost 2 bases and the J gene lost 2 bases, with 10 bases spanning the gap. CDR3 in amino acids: CASSPSQGPGNTIYF. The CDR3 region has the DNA TGTGCCAGCTCACCAAGTCAGGGCCCTGGAAACACCATATATTTT.

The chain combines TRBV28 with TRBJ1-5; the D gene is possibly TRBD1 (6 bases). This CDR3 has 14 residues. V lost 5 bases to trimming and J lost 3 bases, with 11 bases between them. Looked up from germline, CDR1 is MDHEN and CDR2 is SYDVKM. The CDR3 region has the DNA TGTGCCAGCAGTCGACAGGCCCCCAATCAGCCCCAGCATTTT. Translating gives CASSRQAPNQPQHF. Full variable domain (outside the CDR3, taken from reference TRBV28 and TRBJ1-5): DVKVTQSSRYLVKRTGEKVFLECVQDMDHENMFWYRQDPGLGLRLIYFSYDVKMKEKGDIPEGYSVSREKKERFSLILESASTNQTSMYLCASSRQAPNQPQHFGDGTRLSIL.

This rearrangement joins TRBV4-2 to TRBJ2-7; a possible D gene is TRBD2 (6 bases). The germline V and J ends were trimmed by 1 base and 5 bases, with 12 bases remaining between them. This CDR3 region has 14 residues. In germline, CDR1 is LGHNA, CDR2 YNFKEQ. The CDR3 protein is CASSQGKGGDEQYF. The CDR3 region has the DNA TGTGCCAGCAGCCAAGGTAAAGGCGGGGACGAGCAGTACTTC.

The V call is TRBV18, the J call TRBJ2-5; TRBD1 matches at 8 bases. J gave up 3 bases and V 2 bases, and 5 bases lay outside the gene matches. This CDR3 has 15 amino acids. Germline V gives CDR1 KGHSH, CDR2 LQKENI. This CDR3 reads CASSPNRGSKETQYF. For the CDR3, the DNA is TGTGCCAGCTCACCAAACAGGGGGTCCAAAGAGACCCAGTACTTC.

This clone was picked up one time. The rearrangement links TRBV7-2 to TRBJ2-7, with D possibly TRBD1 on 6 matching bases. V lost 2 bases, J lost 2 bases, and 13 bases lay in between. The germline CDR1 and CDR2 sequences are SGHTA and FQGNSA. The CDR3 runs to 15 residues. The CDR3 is CASSLSQGWAYEQYF. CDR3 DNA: TGTGCCAGCAGCTTAAGCCAGGGGTGGGCCTACGAGCAGTACTTC. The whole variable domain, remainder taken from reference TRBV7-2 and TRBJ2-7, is GAGVSQSPSNKVTEKGKDVELRCDPISGHTALYWYRQSLGQGLEFLIYFQGNSAPDKSGLPSDRFSAERTGGSVSTLTIQRTQQEDSAVYLCASSLSQGWAYEQYFGPGTRLTVT.